Listed below are T cell receptor beta chains from one sample, sequenced in a study of blood T cell repertoires in COVID-19. The method was immunoSEQ multiplex PCR; TCRdb's version includes in-frame clones alone and lacks a portion of them. The sample holds around 310,000 clones, around 92% seen once. The sample consisted of PBMCs or T cells enriched from blood (not recorded which). All receptors derive from a woman aged 25-40 years who had recovered from COVID-19. CDR3s include the opening cysteine and the closing phenylalanine or tryptophan. Fields, in order: clone size, V gene, J gene, D gene, CDR3 protein, CDR3 DNA. The D gene is left open where the match is weak. Some rows have no size entry. The others give once, few or many, or a class for an expanded clone.

>-|TRBV7-3|TRBJ2-3|TRBD2
CASSLGISASGSTDTQYF
TGTGCCAGCAGCTTAGGTATATCGGCTAGCGGAAGCACAGATACGCAGTATTTT
>-|TRBV14|TRBJ1-1|-
CASSHVTRGNTEAFF
TGTGCCAGCAGCCACGTAACGCGGGGGAACACTGAAGCTTTCTTT
>-|TRBV10-3|TRBJ2-2|TRBD1
CASREGQGNTGELFF
TGTGCCTCTCGAGAGGGACAGGGGAACACCGGGGAGCTGTTTTTT
>-|TRBV6-1|TRBJ1-1|-
CASSVPAGWENTEAFF
TGTGCCAGCAGTGTACCGGCAGGGTGGGAGAACACTGAAGCTTTCTTT
>-|TRBV11-3|TRBJ2-3|TRBD2
CASSSKSRTGGDTQYF
TGTGCCAGCAGCTCTAAGTCGCGCACGGGGGGAGATACGCAGTATTTT
>-|TRBV9|TRBJ2-1|-
CASSVVMGGSYNEQFF
TGTGCCAGCAGCGTAGTAATGGGGGGCTCCTACAATGAGCAGTTCTTC
>-|TRBV28|TRBJ1-1|-
CASSSPEAAMNTEAFF
TGTGCCAGCAGTTCCCCCGAGGCAGCGATGAACACTGAAGCTTTCTTT
>-|TRBV11-2|TRBJ2-5|TRBD2
CASSFLKQTSGTRETQYF
TGTGCCAGCAGCTTCCTTAAACAGACTAGCGGGACGCGGGAGACCCAGTACTTC
>-|TRBV7-6|TRBJ2-7|TRBD2
CASSFSAGGTYEQYF
TGTGCCAGCAGCTTCTCAGCGGGAGGAACCTACGAGCAGTACTTC
>-|TRBV28|TRBJ2-1|TRBD2
CASSSRSGTNRYNEQFF
TGTGCCAGCAGTAGCCGCTCCGGGACTAACCGCTACAATGAGCAGTTCTTC
>-|TRBV4-2|TRBJ2-1|TRBD1
CASSQGLPGQGAVEQFF
TGTGCCAGCAGCCAAGGCCTACCGGGACAGGGGGCGGTTGAGCAGTTCTTC
>-|TRBV27|TRBJ2-7|TRBD2
CASSLWAGGLHEQYF
TGTGCCAGCAGTTTATGGGCGGGAGGGCTACACGAGCAGTACTTC
>-|TRBV5-1|TRBJ2-7|-
CASSLNGPYEQYF
TGCGCCAGCAGCTTGAATGGCCCCTACGAGCAGTACTTC
>-|TRBV19|TRBJ1-6|TRBD1
CASAGTANNSPLHF
TGTGCCAGTGCCGGGACAGCTAATAATTCACCCCTCCACTTT
>few|TRBV2|TRBJ1-1|TRBD1
CASIWSGQGEAFF
TGTGCCAGCATCTGGTCCGGACAGGGTGAAGCTTTCTTT
>-|TRBV30|TRBJ2-5|TRBD1
CACRPGQGFRETQYF
TGTGCCTGCAGGCCGGGACAGGGTTTTCGCGAGACCCAGTACTTC
>-|TRBV5-5|TRBJ1-2|TRBD1
CASRDRNYGYTF
TGTGCCAGCCGGGACAGAAACTATGGCTACACCTTC
>-|TRBV20-1|TRBJ2-7|TRBD2
CSASLGAGGLTYEQYF
TGCAGTGCTAGTCTCGGTGCGGGAGGCCTCACCTACGAGCAGTACTTC
>once|TRBV13|TRBJ1-1|-
CASSLDLGPEAFF
TGTGCCAGCAGCTTAGATTTGGGGCCTGAAGCTTTCTTT
>-|TRBV25-1|TRBJ1-2|-
CASSESVDNVYGYTF
TGTGCCAGCAGTGAATCGGTGGACAACGTCTATGGCTACACCTTC